Described below is a single T cell receptor (beta chain) sequence and its context. This clone was observed a single time. It lacks a known antigen. Base qualities are not recorded, but no much larger clone differs from it by a single base. These data originate in a study of blood T cell repertoires in COVID-19 (dated by TCRdb to 2020 to 2021). Describing the broader study: Samples covering the acute and convalescent phases of COVID-19 were provided by collaborators in the United States, Italy and Spain. The material from the prospective study consisted of cDNA or gDNA derived from T cells, B-cell-depleted T cells, or PBMCs. Subjects who had been exposed to COVID-19, were actively infected with it, or had recovered from it provided the deeply sampled blood TCRbeta repertoires that made up the dataset. The repertoires were released in a freely available public database intended as a resource for research on the immune response to SARS-CoV-2. The samples were drawn from the first 160 participants of the ongoing ImmuneRACE study and from under 1,500 subjects provided by 6 global collaborators. The sample metadata nearly always contained a de-identified subject ID, COVID-19 status, age in years and sex. Where available, HLA class I and class II types were taken from metadata supplied by the sample provider and were not determined by assay-based typing.

The CDR1 and CDR2 encoded by the germline V gene (reference sequence) are SGHNT and YYREEE. The cysteine opens and the phenylalanine closes a CDR3 of 15 amino acids. Only the CDR3 DNA is retained, 45 bases long and in frame from the first base. Trimmed from V: 3 bases; trimmed from J: 4 bases; junction bases lacking a gene match: 5. TCRbeta CDR3 regions were amplified from genomic DNA by means of the immunoSEQ Assay, a bias-controlled multiplex PCR. On the study's bioinformatics: The number of nucleated cells in each sample was estimated by amplification of reference gene primers within the assay. Sequence reads were collapsed and filtered to measure the absolute abundance of every unique TCRbeta CDR3 rearrangement. For each sample, productive Simpson clonality was calculated as the square root of Simpson's diversity index over productive rearrangements. TCRdb obtained this table from immuneACCESS and retained in-frame rearrangements with V and J assigned. These tables miss some clones; where compared with another copy, unresolved V genes account for less than half of the shortfall, and the remainder is unexplained. The V and J calls and the clone size are those of that table, but D and trimming were determined from the DNA. For this sample there are around 83,000 clones; over 65% appear just once. More than 12% of the sample goes to the ten largest clones.

The study at large found these results: The quantity of clinical and demographic metadata differed by source and by participant and was supplied without curation.

The collaborating institutions used their own protocols to collect whole blood in K2EDTA tubes. For TCRbeta analysis, collaborator samples were shipped as frozen whole blood, as isolated PBMCs, or as DNA extracted from either sample type. The source material was peripheral blood. The source is a woman aged 70-85 years with acute or convalescent COVID-19. The rearrangement combines TRBV5-4 with TRBJ2-1; TRBD2 agrees with 9 junctional bases. Read as DNA, the sequence is TGTGCCAGCAGCTACCTAGCGGGATCTTACAATGAGCAGTTCTTC. This gives the protein CASSYLAGSYNEQFF. The reference TRBV5-4 and TRBJ2-1 proteins fill in what lies around the CDR3, so the full variable domain reads ETGVTQSPTHLIKTRGQQVTLRCSSQSGHNTVSWYQQALGQGPQFIFQYYREEENGRGNFPPRFSGLQFPNYSSELNVNALELDDSALYLCASSYLAGSYNEQFFGPGTRLTVL.